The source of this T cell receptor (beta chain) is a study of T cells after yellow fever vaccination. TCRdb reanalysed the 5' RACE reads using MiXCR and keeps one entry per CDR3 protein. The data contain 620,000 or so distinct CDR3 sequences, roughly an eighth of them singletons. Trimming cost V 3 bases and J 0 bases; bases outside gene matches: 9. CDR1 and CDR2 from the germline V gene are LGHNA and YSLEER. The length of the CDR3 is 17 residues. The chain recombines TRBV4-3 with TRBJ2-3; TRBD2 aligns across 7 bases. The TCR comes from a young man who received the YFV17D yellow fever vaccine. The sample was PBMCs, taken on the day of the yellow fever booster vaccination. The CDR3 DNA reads TGCGCCAGCAGCCAGAACACCGGGACTACAAGCACAGATACGCAGTATTTT. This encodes CASSQNTGTTSTDTQYF.